The subject of this entry is one T cell receptor (beta chain). Its antigen is currently unknown. The data were taken from a study of T cell repertoires in cytomegalovirus infection. About the study: It was the public TCR beta signatures that indicated both CMV infection and matching HLA type.

Regarding the study as a whole: The study identified carriers of CMV plus the relevant HLA from cumulative public TCR beta family frequency. In two of eight donors, the top clonotype was HLA-C-restricted CMV-specific.

TCRdb called the reads again in MiXCR, with one record for every CDR3 protein. The table shows about 180,000 distinct CDR3 sequences, with under 15% occurring only once. V dropped 7 bases and J dropped 5; count of bases not matched to a gene: 13. Germline V gene data show CDR1 as MDHEN and CDR2 as SYDVKM. The CDR3 totals 16 residues. The receptor was derived from a human donor in good health (CMV status not recorded). Some clones in this sample may be carry-over from other donors' samples. The chain combines TRBV28 with TRBJ1-1; 10 bases align to TRBD1. The specimen was PBMCs. CDR3 bases: TGTGCCAGCACCTTACTAGCCGGGACAGGGGAGACTGAAGCTTTCTTT. It specifies CASTLLAGTGETEAFF.